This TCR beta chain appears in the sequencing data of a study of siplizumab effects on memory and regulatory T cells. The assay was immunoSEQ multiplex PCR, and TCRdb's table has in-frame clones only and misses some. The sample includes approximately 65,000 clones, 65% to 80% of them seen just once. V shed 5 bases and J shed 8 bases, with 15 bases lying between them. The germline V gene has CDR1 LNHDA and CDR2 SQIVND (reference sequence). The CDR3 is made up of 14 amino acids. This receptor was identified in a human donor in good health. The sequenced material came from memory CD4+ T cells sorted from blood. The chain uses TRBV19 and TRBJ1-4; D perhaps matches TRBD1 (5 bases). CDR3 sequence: CASSLRLRDEKLFF. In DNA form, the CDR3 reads TGTGCCAGTAGTCTACGCCTCCGGGACGAAAAACTGTTTTTT.